This note documents a single T cell receptor (beta chain) sequence. This clone was recorded once. What antigen it recognizes has not been identified. No base qualities exist here, and no much larger clone lies one base off it. These data come from a study of T cell responses to AZD1222 COVID-19 vaccine (dated by TCRdb to about 2021). A note on the overall study: AZD1222 recipients whose second dose came at about 4 weeks and those whose second dose came at about 12 weeks were combined into one group, since spike-specific TCR depth and breadth did not differ between the two schedules. TCR sequencing covered more than 230 trial participants: 200 to 210 given two doses of AZD1222 and about 26 given two doses of MenACWY control vaccine. Trial participants were enrolled by age into subgroups of 18-55, 56-69 and 70-plus years, and around 150, 28 and 57 TCR-sequenced participants, respectively, were included in these subgroups. Results the study describes overall, beyond this receptor: In the small 56-69-year group, the increase in depth fell short of significance, most likely because of low power. CD4 TCRs associated with the vaccine covered the entire spike protein, and the dominant responses were in regions 160-218 and 743-854. Reportedly, almost half of the unique spike-specific TCRs recognized epitopes lying outside the regions that are mutated in the B.1.351 and B.1.1.7 variants. After two AZD1222 doses, spike-specific TCR breadth and depth were significantly higher than at day 0 and than in MenACWY recipients. Because no day 14 peak-response samples were available, the repertoires could be characterized only after the peak T cell response. Only five or six AZD1222 recipients were SARS-CoV-2 seropositive at baseline, limiting conclusions about previously exposed vaccinees. Most participants were white British and females outnumbered males, and the authors suggested that clonal diversity may have been underestimated.

CDR1 and CDR2 are drawn from the germline V gene (reference sequence): LNHDA, SQIVND. Measured from the cysteine to the phenylalanine, the CDR3 is 15 residues long. The DNA shown is the 45-base CDR3, in frame from base 1. For this chain, trimming is 4 bases at the V end and 6 bases at the J end, and the number of junction bases without a gene match is 5. The meaning of the sample's time point label: baseline before first vaccination. Vaccinee samples were obtained from the UK trials COV001 and COV002, which included a single-blind randomized controlled phase 2/3 trial of AZD1222 (ChAdOx1 nCoV-19) in healthy adults. For TCRbeta chain sequencing, PBMC samples from trial participants were taken at day 0 and at day 28 after the second dose. The CDR3 regions of human TCRbeta chains were analyzed by immunosequencing. The study's processing was this. Repertoire TCRs were matched against a reference library of SARS-CoV-2-specific TCRs generated with the MIRA antigen-specificity platform. Breadth was defined as the fraction of unique TCRs that were SARS-CoV-2-associated, and depth was defined as the fraction of total T cells that were SARS-CoV-2-associated. Each spike-specific TCR was assigned to its reactive spike region and to a CD4 or CD8 class using the MIRA data. Log10-transformed breadth and depth values were compared by one-way ANOVA with Sidak's multiple comparisons tests. TCRdb re-hosts the immuneACCESS table, in-frame sequences only. Its copies lack some clones; in the studies checked, an unresolved V gene accounts for under half of them, and the cause for the rest is not known. That table gives V, J and clone size, and the DNA gave D and trimming. This sample comprises around 130,000 clones, roughly 93% of them detected only once. Of the sample, 2.5% to 4% falls within the top ten clones.

The TCR comes from an adult in good health. The chain joins TRBV19 to TRBJ2-7; a stretch of 14 junction bases matches TRBD2. Material: peripheral blood, obtained on day 0 of AZD1222 vaccination. CDR3 protein: CASSTGTSGSREQYF. The nucleotides read TGTGCCAGTAGTACGGGGACTAGCGGGAGTCGCGAGCAGTACTTC.